This T cell receptor beta chain originates from a study of neurological immune-mediated disorders. Study-level points and caveats: The most TCR clonal expansion was seen in HTLV-1-associated myelopathy, and the least was seen in multiple sclerosis, which fell below healthy controls.

This clonotype was counted ten times or more. Antigen unknown. From the 5' RACE reads, TCRdb called clonotypes with MiXCR, one entry per CDR3 protein. The table has 55,000 to 65,000 distinct CDR3 sequences, about 3.5% seen once. This TCR was recovered from a woman aged 45-60 years with multiple sclerosis. The sequenced sample consisted of PBMCs.

CDR3: CAITRDRGLETQYF. CDR3 in DNA: TGTGCCATCACCAGGGACAGGGGGCTTGAGACCCAGTACTTC. The rearrangement uses TRBV10-3 and TRBJ2-5, with TRBD1 identical over 12 bases. The CDR3 runs to 14 residues. The V gene's germline CDR1 is ENHRY and CDR2 SYGVKD. The V gene end was trimmed by 7 bases and the J gene end by 5 bases; junction bases not matched to a gene: 5.